This T cell receptor beta chain comes out of a study of beta chain features in type 1 diabetes. Overall study results and limits: All four CD4+ subsets from Type 1 diabetes patients carried moderately but significantly shorter TCRB CDR3s.

The investigators reverse transcribed all of the isolated RNA, so they sequenced expressed TCRB transcripts. Produced via immunoSEQ multiplex PCR; TCRdb's table is partial and in-frame only. The sample carries about 260,000 clones, roughly 22% recorded once. This clone came up a few times. Its target is unknown. Trimming removed 8 bases at V and 8 bases at J, with 22 bases between. This CDR3 comprises 14 residues. Germline CDR1 and CDR2: SQVTM and ANQGSEA. Sequencing input: naive CD4+ T cells from blood. This chain links TRBV29-1 with TRBJ2-1, with D possibly matching TRBD2 (5 bases). The sequence derives from a woman aged 40 to 50 with type 1 diabetes. CDR3 protein: CSPGVGVLRDEQFF. The DNA for the CDR3 is TGCAGCCCAGGAGTCGGGGTCCTACGGGATGAGCAGTTCTTC.